Below are 5 T cell receptor beta chains sequenced from a single sample in a study of CD8+ T cells in alopecia areata. cDNA prepared by RNA extraction and subsequent reverse transcription served as the template for sequencing. This table comes from immunoSEQ multiplex PCR, and its TCRdb copy is limited to in-frame clones, with some not included. The table records more than 200,000 clones, roughly two thirds of them present only once. The sequences come from CD4+ T cells sorted from blood, collected at week 0. Receptors were obtained from a human donor with alopecia areata.

This clone has more than one count but fewer than ten. V usage is TRBV30 and J usage is TRBJ2-1, with 10 bases fitting TRBD2. The germline gives CDR1 GTSNPN, CDR2 SVGIG (reference sequence). V shed 0 bases and J 5 bases; nucleotides not matched to a gene: 10. This CDR3 comprises 17 residues. CDR3 bases: TGTGCCTGGAGTGTACTCCGGGGGCTAGCGGGGGACAATGAGCAGTTCTTC. Translating it yields CAWSVLRGLAGDNEQFF.

This clone has only one observation. The chain links TRBV9 to TRBJ1-6; the match to TRBD1 covers 8 bases. CDR1 SGDLS and CDR2 YYNGEE come from the germline V gene. With V trimmed by 4 bases and J by 8 bases, 8 bases remained unmatched. The CDR3 sequence is 15 residues long. This chain's CDR3 is CASSPTDRVDSPLHF. The CDR3 DNA sequence: TGTGCCAGCAGCCCAACGGACAGGGTTGATTCACCCCTCCACTTT.

V and J are TRBV5-1 and TRBJ2-4; D uncertain. With 4 bases removed from V and 8 bases from J, the gap between germline ends came to 13 bases. Germline V gives CDR1 SGHRS, CDR2 YFSETQ. CDR3 size: 13 residues. The CDR3 region is CASSRQSDDIQYF. Written as DNA, the CDR3 is TGCGCCAGCAGCCGCCAGTCTGATGACATTCAGTACTTC.

The chain is built from TRBV7-9 and TRBJ1-1, with 7 bases lining up with TRBD1. CDR1 SEHNR and CDR2 FQNEAQ come from the germline V gene (reference sequence). With V trimmed by 10 bases and J by 1 base, 9 bases remained unmatched. The CDR3 is 14 residues long. The CDR3 protein is CATSPGQQNTEAFF. The DNA of the CDR3 is TGTGCCACCTCGCCGGGACAGCAGAACACTGAAGCTTTCTTT.

This chain links TRBV6-5 with TRBJ2-5; D is ambiguous. Germline V lookup: CDR1 MNHEY, CDR2 SVGAGI. The CDR3 runs 15 residues. Trimming removed 2 bases at V and 1 base at J, with 11 bases between. CDR3 DNA sequence: TGTGCCAGCAGTTACCAGGAAATATCCCAAGAGACCCAGTACTTC. It translates to CASSYQEISQETQYF.